This T cell receptor (beta chain) was found in a study of CXCR3-negative and CXCR3-positive naive CD8 T cells (dated by TCRdb to between 2017 and 2020). As for the study more broadly: In total, some 130 million TRB reads were obtained, corresponding to roughly 1.5 +/- 0.3 million reads per library. The diversity and physicochemical repertoire analyses included eleven to twelve donors pooled from two independent experiments. For the TRBV-TRBJ cluster analysis, the naive subsets came from 5 donors, while the memory cells came from 3 donors. On the study overall, not on this receptor specifically: Because surface CD5, which is linked to self-reactivity in mice, was comparable between the naive subsets, TCR interaction strength was also inferred from the physicochemical properties of TRB CDR3s. Similar TRBV-TRBJ usage was shown by naive CXCR3-negative and CXCR3-positive cells from the same donor, whereas distinct patterns were shown by memory cells. Compared with CXCR3-negative naive cells, CXCR3-positive naive cells had TRB CDR3s with higher hydrophobicity (lower Kidera factor 4), lower energy, and higher strength and volume indices. Comparably high repertoire diversity was found in both naive subsets, whereas much lower repertoire diversity was found in memory CD8+ T cells. Freshly isolated PBMCs were used for most assays because CXCR3 expression went down partially after cryopreservation.

CDR1 and CDR2 (MNHEY, SVGEGT) derive from the germline V gene. Taken from cysteine to phenylalanine, the CDR3 has 13 residues. This entry has no DNA. For each CD8+ T cell subset, flow sorting was done in triplicate, and roughly 330,000 cells per subset went directly into RLT lysis buffer. Naive CD8+ T cells were defined stringently as CD45RO-CCR7+CD27+CD95- to exclude memory contaminants. Peripheral blood mononuclear cells were isolated from buffy coats using standard density gradient centrifugation. Naive CXCR3-negative and CXCR3-positive CD8+ T cells were flow-sorted on a FACSAria III. An RNeasy Mini Kit was used to extract total RNA from the sorted cells. Instrument on record: NextSeq 550. The Human TCR Profiling Kit (MiLaboratory) was used to prepare UMI-labeled 5' RACE TRB cDNA libraries. cDNA synthesis used the entire amount of extracted RNA, and PCR amplification then used the entire amount of cDNA produced. Libraries were prepared in parallel with an identical number of PCR cycles. On the authors' methods: With a requirement of at least two reads per UMI, MIGEC and MiXCR extracted about 48,000 +/- 9,800 unique UMI-labeled TRB cDNA molecules per library. An average of approximately 40,000 +/- 10,000 functional in-frame TRB CDR3 nucleotide clonotypes without stop codons was found per library. Diversity metrics, including normalized Shannon-Wiener and Chao1, were computed in VDJtools after downsampling to 5000 UMI-labeled TRB molecules per sample. For the central five CDR3 residues, VDJtools calculated physicochemical properties weighted by clonotype size, namely interaction energy, strength, volume and Kidera factor 4. Based on TCRdb reprocessing of the reads, there is one entry per CDR3 protein sequence, and DNA is missing. TCRdb's processing, not the authors', yielded these V and J calls. Per the sample table, the count is about 130,000 distinct CDR3 sequences. The top ten clones comprise approximately 0.29% of the sample.

Worth noting for this clonotype: Its target antigen remains unknown.

Recombination connected TRBV6-2 or TRBV6-3 to TRBJ2-5; TCRdb gives TRBD2 as the D gene, but with no DNA this cannot be confirmed. The TCR comes from a human donor in good health. Some clones in this sample may be carry-over from other donors' samples. The material sequenced was naive CXCR3- CD8+ T cells from blood. The cell subset or site label of this sample denotes: CD45RO-CCR7+CD27+CD95- naive CD8+ T cells lacking CXCR3 (TNR3-). The CDR3 loop reads CAIGSWGEETQYF.